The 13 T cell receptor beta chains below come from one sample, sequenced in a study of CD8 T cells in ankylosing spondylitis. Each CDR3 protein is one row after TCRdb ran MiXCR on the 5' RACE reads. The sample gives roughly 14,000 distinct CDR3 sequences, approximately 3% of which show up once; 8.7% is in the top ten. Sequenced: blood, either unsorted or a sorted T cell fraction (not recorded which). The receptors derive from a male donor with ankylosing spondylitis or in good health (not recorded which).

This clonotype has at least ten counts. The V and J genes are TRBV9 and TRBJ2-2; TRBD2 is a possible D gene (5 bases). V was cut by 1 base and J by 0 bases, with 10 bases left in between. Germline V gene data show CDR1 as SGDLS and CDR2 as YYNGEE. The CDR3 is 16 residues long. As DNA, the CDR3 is TGTGCCAGCAGCGTATGGACTCGTCCGAACACCGGGGAGCTGTTTTTT. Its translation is CASSVWTRPNTGELFF.

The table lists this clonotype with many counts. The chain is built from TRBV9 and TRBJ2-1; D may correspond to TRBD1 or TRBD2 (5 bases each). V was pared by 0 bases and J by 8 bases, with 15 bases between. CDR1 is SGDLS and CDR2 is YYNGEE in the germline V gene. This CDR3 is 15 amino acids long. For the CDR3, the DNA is TGTGCCAGCAGCGTAGCCGGGACGCAGACGTATGAGCAGTTCTTC. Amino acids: CASSVAGTQTYEQFF.

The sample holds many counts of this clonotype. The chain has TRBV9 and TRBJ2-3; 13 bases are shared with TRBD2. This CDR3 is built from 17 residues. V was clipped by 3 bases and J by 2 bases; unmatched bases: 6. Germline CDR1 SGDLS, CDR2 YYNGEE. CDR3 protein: CASSATSGGAFTDTQYF. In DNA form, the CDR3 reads TGTGCCAGCAGCGCAACTAGCGGGGGGGCATTCACAGATACGCAGTATTTT.

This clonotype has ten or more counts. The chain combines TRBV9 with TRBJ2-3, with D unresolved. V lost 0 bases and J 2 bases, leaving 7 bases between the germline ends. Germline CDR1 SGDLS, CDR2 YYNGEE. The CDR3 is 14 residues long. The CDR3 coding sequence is TGTGCCAGCAGCGTAGCAAGTAACACAGATACGCAGTATTTT. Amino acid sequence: CASSVASNTDTQYF.

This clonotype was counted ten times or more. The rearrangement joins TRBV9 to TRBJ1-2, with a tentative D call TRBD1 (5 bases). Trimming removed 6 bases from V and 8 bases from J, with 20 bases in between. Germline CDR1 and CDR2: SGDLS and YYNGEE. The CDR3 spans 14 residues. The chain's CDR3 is CASNHGGVWDGYTF. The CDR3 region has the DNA TGTGCCAGCAATCACGGAGGGGTTTGGGACGGCTACACCTTC.

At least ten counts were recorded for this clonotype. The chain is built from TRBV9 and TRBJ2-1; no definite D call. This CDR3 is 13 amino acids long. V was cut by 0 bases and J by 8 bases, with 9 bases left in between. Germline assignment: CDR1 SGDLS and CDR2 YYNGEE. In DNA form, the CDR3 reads TGTGCCAGCAGCGTAGACCGAGCTGATGAGCAGTTCTTC. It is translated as CASSVDRADEQFF.

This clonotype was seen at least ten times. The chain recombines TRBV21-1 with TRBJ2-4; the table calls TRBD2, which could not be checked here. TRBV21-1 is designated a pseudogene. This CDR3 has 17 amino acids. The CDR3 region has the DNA TGTGCCAGCAGCAAAGGGCGAGGGGCCCAGTCCAAAAACATTCAGTACTTC. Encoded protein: CASSKGRGAQSKNIQYF.

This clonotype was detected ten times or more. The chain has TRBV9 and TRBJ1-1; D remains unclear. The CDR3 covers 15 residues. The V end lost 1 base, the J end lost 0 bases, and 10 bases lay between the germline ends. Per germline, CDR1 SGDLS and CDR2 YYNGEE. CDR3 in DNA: TGTGCCAGCAGCGTAATGCCAGATATGAACACTGAAGCTTTCTTT. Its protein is CASSVMPDMNTEAFF. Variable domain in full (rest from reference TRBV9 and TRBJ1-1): DSGVTQTPKHLITATGQRVTLRCSPRSGDLSVYWYQQSLDQGLQFLIQYYNGEERAKGNILERFSAQQFPDLHSELNLSSLELGDSALYFCASSVMPDMNTEAFFGQGTRLTVV.

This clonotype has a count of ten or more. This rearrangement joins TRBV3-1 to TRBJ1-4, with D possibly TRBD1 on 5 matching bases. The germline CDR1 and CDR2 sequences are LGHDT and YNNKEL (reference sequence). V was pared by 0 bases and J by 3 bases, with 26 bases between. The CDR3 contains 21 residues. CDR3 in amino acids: CASSQENTGTAYSFPNEKLFF. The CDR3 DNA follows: TGTGCCAGCAGCCAAGAAAACACTGGGACTGCTTATTCCTTTCCTAATGAAAAACTGTTTTTT. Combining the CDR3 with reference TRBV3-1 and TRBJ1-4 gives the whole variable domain DTAVSQTPKYLVTQMGNDKSIKCEQNLGHDTMYWYKQDSKKFLKIMFSYNNKELIINETVPNRFSPKSPDKAHLNLHINSLELGDSAVYFCASSQENTGTAYSFPNEKLFFGSGTQLSVL.

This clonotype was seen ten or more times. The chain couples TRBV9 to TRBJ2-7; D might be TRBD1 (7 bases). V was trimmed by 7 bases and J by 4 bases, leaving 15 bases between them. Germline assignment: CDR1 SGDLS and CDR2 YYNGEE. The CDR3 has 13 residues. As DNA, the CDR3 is TGTGCCAGCGGCGGGGACAGTAAATACGAGCAGTACTTC. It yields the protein CASGGDSKYEQYF.

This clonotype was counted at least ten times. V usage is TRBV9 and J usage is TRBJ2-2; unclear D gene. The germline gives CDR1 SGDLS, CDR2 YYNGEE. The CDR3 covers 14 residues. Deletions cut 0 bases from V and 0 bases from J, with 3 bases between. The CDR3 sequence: CASSVAPNTGELFF. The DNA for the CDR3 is TGTGCCAGCAGCGTAGCTCCGAACACCGGGGAGCTGTTTTTT.

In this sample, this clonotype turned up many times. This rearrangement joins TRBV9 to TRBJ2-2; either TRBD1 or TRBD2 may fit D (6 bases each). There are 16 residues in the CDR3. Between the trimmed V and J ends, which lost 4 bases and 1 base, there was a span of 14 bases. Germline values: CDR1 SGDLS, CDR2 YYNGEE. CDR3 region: CASSPLGGRNTGELFF. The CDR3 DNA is TGTGCCAGCAGCCCCCTTGGGGGGCGGAACACCGGGGAGCTGTTTTTT.

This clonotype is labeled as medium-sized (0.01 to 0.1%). CDR3 in amino acids: CASTRDGTYEQYF. In DNA form, the CDR3 reads TGTGCCAGCACCAGAGACGGTACCTACGAGCAGTACTTC. This sequence joins TRBV9 and TRBJ2-7; D not certain. Trimming shortened V by 6 bases and J by 2 bases, and 12 bases separated the two germline ends. The CDR3 is made up of 13 amino acids. Germline CDR1 SGDLS, CDR2 YYNGEE.